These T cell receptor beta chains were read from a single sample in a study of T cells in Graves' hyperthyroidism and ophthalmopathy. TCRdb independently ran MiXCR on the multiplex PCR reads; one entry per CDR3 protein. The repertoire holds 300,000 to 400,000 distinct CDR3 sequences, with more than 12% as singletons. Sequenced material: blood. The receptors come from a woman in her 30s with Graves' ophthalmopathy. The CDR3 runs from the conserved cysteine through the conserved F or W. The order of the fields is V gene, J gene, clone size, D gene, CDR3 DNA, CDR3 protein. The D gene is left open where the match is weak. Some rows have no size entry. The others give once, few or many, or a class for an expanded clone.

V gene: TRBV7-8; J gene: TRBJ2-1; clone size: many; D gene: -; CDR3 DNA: TGTGCCAGCAGCATCGCACCAAGGGACTTCCCTATAATATACAATGAGCAGTTCTTC; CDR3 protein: CASSIAPRDFPIIYNEQFF
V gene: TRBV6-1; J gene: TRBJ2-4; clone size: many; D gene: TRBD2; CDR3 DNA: TGTGCCAGCAGTGAAGGGACTAGCGGGGGAAACATTCAGTACTTC; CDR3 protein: CASSEGTSGGNIQYF
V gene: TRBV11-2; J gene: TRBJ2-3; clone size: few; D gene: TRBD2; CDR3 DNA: TGTGCCAGTAGAGCGGGACCGGTGGATACGCAGTATTTT; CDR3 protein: CASRAGPVDTQYF
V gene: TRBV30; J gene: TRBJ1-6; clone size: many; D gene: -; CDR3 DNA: TGTGCCTGGAACCTCTTATTTGGTGGCTCCTATAATTCACCCCTCCACTTT; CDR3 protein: CAWNLLFGGSYNSPLHF
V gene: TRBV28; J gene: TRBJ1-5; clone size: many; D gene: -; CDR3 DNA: TGTGCCAGCAGTTCGCGGAGCGAGGCAGTAACCAATCAGCCCCAGCATTTT; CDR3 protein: CASSSRSEAVTNQPQHF
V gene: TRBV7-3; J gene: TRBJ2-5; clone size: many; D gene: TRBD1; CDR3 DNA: TGTGCCAGCAGCCTCCAGGGGGCGGGAAAGACCCAGTACTTC; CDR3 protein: CASSLQGAGKTQYF
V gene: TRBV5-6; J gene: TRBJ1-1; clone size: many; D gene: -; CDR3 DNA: TGTGCCAGCAGTTCCTACGGGGGGCCGAACACTGAAGCTTTCTTT; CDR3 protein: CASSSYGGPNTEAFF
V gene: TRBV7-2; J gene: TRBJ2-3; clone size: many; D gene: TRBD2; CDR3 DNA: TGTGCCAGCAGCAATAGCGGGGGGGCCCCAGATACGCAGTATTTT; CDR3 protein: CASSNSGGAPDTQYF
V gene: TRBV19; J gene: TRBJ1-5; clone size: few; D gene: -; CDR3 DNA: TGTGCCAGTAGTTCCACCGGCAATCAGCCCCAGCATTTT; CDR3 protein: CASSSTGNQPQHF
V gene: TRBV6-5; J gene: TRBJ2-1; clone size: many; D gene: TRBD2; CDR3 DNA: TGTGCCAGCAGTTACCCCACTAGCGGGGGTGACAATGAGCAGTTCTTC; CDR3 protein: CASSYPTSGGDNEQFF
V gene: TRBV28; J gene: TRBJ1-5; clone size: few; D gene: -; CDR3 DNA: TGTGCCAGCAGTCCGCCGGGTCCTCTCCGCAATCAGCCCCAGCATTTT; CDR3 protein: CASSPPGPLRNQPQHF
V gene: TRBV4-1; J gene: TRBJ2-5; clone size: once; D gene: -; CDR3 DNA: TGCGCCAGCAGCCAAGATATCGTCGGGGAGACCCAGTACTTC; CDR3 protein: CASSQDIVGETQYF
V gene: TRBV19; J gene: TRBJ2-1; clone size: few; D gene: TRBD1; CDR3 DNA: TGTGCCAGTAGTACGAGAAAAACAGGGGGCCCCTACAATGAGCAGTTCTTC; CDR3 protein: CASSTRKTGGPYNEQFF
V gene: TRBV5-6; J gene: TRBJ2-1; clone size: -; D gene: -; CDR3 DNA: TGTGCCAGCAGCACCTTTGATGAGCAGTTCTTC; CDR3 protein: CASSTFDEQFF
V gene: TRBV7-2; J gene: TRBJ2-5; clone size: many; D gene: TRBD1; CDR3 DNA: TGTGCCAGCAGCCAAGACAGGGGGCGAGAGACCCAGTACTTC; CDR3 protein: CASSQDRGRETQYF
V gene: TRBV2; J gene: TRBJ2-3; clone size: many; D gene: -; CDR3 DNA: TGTGCCAGCAGGGAAGAAGCAGATACGCAGTATTTT; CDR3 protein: CASREEADTQYF
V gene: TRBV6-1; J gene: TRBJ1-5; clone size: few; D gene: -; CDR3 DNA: TGTGCCAGCAGCGTCGGGTTCGGACAGCCCCAGCATTTT; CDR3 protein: CASSVGFGQPQHF
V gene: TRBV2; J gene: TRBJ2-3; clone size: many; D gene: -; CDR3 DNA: TGTGCCAGCAGGGACACCCGACTCTTACTCGTACAGTATTTT; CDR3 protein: CASRDTRLLLVQYF
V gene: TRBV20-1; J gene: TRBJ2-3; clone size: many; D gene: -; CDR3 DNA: TGCAGTGCTAGTAAGGACCGCGGGGGCGGGGATACGCAGTATTTT; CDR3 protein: CSASKDRGGGDTQYF
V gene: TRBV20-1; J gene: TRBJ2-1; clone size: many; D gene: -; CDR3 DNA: TGCAGTGCTGGACGAGCTCAAACTGAGCAGTTCTTC; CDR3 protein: CSAGRAQTEQFF
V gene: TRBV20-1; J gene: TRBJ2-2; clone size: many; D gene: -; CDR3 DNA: TGCAGTGCTAGAGGAGATCTATTCAGCGGACACACCGGGGAGCTGTTTTTT; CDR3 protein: CSARGDLFSGHTGELFF
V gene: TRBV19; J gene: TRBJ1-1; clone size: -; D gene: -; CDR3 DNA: TGTGCCAGTGAATTCACAGGGAGCACTGAAGCTTTCTTT; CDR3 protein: CASEFTGSTEAFF
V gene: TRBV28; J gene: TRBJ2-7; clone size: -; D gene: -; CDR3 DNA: TGTGCCAGCAGTTTCGTCGGGGACTCCTACGAGCAGTACTTC; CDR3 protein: CASSFVGDSYEQYF
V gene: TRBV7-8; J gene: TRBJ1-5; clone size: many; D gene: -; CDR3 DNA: TGTGCCAGCAGCCACCGCCCGGTACTGAGCAATCAGCCCCAGCATTTT; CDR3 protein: CASSHRPVLSNQPQHF
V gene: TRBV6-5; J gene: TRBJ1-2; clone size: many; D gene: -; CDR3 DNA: TGTGCCAGCAGTTACTCAGGAGGCTATGGCTACACCTTC; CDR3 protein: CASSYSGGYGYTF
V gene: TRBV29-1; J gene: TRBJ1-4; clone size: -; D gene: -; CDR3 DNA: TGCAGCGTCGCGGGGCATGCAACTAATGAAAAACTGTTTTTT; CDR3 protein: CSVAGHATNEKLFF
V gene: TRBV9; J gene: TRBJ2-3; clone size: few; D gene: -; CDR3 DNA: TGTGCCAGCAGCGGGGTTACTAGCACAGATACGCAGTATTTT; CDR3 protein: CASSGVTSTDTQYF
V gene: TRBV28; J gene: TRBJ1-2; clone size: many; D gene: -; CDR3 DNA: TGTGCCAGCAGGCCTCCTCCCGGGGGAGAAGGCTACACCTTC; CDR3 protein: CASRPPPGGEGYTF
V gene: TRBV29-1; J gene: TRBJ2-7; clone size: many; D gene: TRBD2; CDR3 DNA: TGCAGCGTTCGTAGGTCCGGACTAGCGGGGGAGGCCTACGAGCAGTACTTC; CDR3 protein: CSVRRSGLAGEAYEQYF
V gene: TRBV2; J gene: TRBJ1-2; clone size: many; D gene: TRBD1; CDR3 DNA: TGTGCCAGCAGTCGGGACAGGGAATACGGCTACACCTTC; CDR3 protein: CASSRDREYGYTF
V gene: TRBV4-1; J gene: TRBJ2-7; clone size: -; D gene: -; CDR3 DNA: TGCGCCAGCAGCCAAGCGGACCGAGCCTACGAGCAGTACTTC; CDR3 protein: CASSQADRAYEQYF
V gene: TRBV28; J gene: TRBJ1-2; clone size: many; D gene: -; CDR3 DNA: TGTGCCAGCAGTTTAACCCCCGATTCCCTCTATGGCTACACCTTC; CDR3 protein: CASSLTPDSLYGYTF
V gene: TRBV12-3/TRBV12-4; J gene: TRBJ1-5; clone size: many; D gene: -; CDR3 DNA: TGTGCCAGCAGACATGACAGTCACGGTCAGCCCCAGCATTTT; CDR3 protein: CASRHDSHGQPQHF
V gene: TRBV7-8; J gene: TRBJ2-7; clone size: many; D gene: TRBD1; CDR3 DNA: TGTGCCAGCAGCCTAGGCCGGGACAGACCCTACGAGCAGTACTTC; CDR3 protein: CASSLGRDRPYEQYF
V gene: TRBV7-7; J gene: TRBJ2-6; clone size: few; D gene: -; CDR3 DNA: TGTGCTAGCGGCCGGGACTCTGGGGCCAACGTCCTGACTTTC; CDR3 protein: CASGRDSGANVLTF
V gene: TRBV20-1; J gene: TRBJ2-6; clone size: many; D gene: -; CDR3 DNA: TGCAGTGCTAGATTACCCAGCTCTGGGGCCAACGTCCTGACTTTC; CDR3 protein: CSARLPSSGANVLTF
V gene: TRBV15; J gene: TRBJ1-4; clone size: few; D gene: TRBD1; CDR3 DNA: TGTGCCACCAGCAGGCCCGGGACAGACAATGAAAAACTGTTTTTT; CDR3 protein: CATSRPGTDNEKLFF
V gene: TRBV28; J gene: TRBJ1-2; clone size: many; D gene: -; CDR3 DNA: TGTGCCAGCAGTTTAGCCGGGTATGGCTACACCTTC; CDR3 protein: CASSLAGYGYTF
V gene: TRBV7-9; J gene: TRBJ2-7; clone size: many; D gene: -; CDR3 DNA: TGTGCCAGCAGCCTAGCCGGGACATATAACGAGCAGTACTTC; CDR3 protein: CASSLAGTYNEQYF
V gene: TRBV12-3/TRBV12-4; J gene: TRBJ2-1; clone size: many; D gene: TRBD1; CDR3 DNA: TGTGCCAGCAGGGGGACAGGGAACGATGAGCAGTTCTTC; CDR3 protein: CASRGTGNDEQFF
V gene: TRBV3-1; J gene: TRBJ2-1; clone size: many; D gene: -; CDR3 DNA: TGTGCCAGCACCCCCAGCGCCTATAACTACAATGAGCAGTTCTTC; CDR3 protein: CASTPSAYNYNEQFF
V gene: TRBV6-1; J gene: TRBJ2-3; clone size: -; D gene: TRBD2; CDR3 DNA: TGTGCCAGCAGCTTGGGGACTAGCGGGGACACAGATACGCAGTATTTT; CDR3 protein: CASSLGTSGDTDTQYF
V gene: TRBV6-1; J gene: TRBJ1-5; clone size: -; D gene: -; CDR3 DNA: TGTGCCAGCAGGGAAGACAGGTTCTCGAATCAGCCCCAGCATTTT; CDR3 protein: CASREDRFSNQPQHF
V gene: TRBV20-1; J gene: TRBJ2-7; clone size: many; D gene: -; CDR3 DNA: TGCAGTGCCCCCGTTGGCCCCTCCTACGAGCAGTACTTC; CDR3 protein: CSAPVGPSYEQYF
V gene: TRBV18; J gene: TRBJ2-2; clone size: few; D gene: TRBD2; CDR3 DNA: TGTGCCAGCTCACCACCGACTAGCGGGGGGGCCACCGGGGAGCTGTTTTTT; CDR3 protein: CASSPPTSGGATGELFF
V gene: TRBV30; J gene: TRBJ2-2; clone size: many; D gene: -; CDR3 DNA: TGTGCCTGGAGTGGGGCTTCCATGAACACCGGGGAGCTGTTTTTT; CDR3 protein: CAWSGASMNTGELFF